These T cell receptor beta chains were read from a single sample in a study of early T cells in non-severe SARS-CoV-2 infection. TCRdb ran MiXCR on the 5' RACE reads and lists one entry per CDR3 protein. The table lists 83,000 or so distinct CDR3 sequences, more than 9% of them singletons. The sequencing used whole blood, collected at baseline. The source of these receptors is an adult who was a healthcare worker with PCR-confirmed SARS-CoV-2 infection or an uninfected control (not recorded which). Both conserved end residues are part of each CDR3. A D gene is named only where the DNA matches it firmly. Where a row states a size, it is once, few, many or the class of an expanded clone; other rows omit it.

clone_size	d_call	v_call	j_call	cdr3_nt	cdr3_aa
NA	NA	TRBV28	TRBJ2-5	TGTGCCAGCAGTCCCTCCCCCCCCCCGGTCGGGGAGACCCAGTACTTC	CASSPSPPPVGETQYF
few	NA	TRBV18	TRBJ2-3	TGTGCCAGCTCACCATGGGGGACTCCAGACACAGATACGCAGTATTTT	CASSPWGTPDTDTQYF
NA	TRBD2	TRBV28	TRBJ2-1	TGTGCCAGCTTCTCTCGAAGCGGGAGCTCCTACAATGAGCAGTTCTTC	CASFSRSGSSYNEQFF
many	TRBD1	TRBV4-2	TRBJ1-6	TGTGCCAGCAGAAAGGCGGGACAGCGGGCCGGCTCCTATAATTCACCCCTCCACTTT	CASRKAGQRAGSYNSPLHF
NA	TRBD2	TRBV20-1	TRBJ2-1	TGCAGTGCTGGTCCCCCTCTAGCGGGGGTTAAGAATGAGCAGTTCTTC	CSAGPPLAGVKNEQFF
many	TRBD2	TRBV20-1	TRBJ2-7	TGCAGTGCTAGGGTGCTAGCGGGAAACGAGCAGTACTTC	CSARVLAGNEQYF
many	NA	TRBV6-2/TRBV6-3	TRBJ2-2	TGTGCCAGCAGTTATTATCGAGCGGCGAACACCGGGGAGCTGTTTTTT	CASSYYRAANTGELFF
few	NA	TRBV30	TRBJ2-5	TGTGCCTGGAGTCGACAGCAAGAGACCCAGTACTTC	CAWSRQQETQYF
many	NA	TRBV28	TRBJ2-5	TGTGCCAGCAGTTTTACCAGTGAAGAGACCCAGTACTTC	CASSFTSEETQYF
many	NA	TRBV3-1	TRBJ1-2	TGTGCCAGCAGCCAAGAGGTCAGCGGTTACTATGGCTACACCTTC	CASSQEVSGYYGYTF
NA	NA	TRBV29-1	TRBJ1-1	TGCAGCGTGTCAGAGATGAACACTGAAGCTTTCTTT	CSVSEMNTEAFF
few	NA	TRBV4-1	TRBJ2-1	TGCGCCAGCAGCCAAGAAGGAACCATGAATGAGCAGTTCTTC	CASSQEGTMNEQFF
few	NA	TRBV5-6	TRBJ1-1	TGTGCCAGCAGCTCCCTGACAGCCACTGAAGCTTTCTTT	CASSSLTATEAFF
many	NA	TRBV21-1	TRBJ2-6	TGTGCCAGCAGCTCAGGGACCTCTGGGGCCAACGTCCTGACTTTC	CASSSGTSGANVLTF
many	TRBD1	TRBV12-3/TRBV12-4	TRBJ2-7	TGTGCCAGCAGTTTGGTGGGACAGGGGATCGACGAGCAGTACTTC	CASSLVGQGIDEQYF
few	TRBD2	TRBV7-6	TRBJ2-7	TGTGCCAGCAGCTTACGTACTAGCGGGCCCTACGAGCAGTACTTC	CASSLRTSGPYEQYF
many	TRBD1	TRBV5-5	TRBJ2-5	TGTGCCAGCATCCACGTAGGACAGGGGCAAGAGACCCAGTACTTC	CASIHVGQGQETQYF
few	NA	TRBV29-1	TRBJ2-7	TGCAGCGTTGAAGATCGCGGCGGGGCCTACGAGCAGTACTTC	CSVEDRGGAYEQYF
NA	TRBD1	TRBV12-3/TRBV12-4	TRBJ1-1	TGTGCCAGCAGACCTGGAATGGACAGGAGCACTGAAGCTTTCTTT	CASRPGMDRSTEAFF
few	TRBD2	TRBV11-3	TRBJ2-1	TGTGCCAGCAGCTTAGAGACGGGTAGCGGGGTCCTCAATGAGCAGTTCTTC	CASSLETGSGVLNEQFF
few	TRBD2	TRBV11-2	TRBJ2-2	TGTGCCAGCAGCCAAATAGCGGGAGCGGGCGGGGAGCTGTTTTTT	CASSQIAGAGGELFF
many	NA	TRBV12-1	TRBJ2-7	TGTGCCAGCAGCAACCTGGACGGACCCTACGAGCAGTACTTC	CASSNLDGPYEQYF
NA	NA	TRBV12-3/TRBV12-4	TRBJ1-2	TGTGCCAGCAGTTTGTCCACCGAGGGAGGACGTGGCTACACCTTC	CASSLSTEGGRGYTF
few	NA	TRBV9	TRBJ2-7	TGTGCCAGCAGCGTTCAAGGGGATTTCGAGCAGTACTTC	CASSVQGDFEQYF
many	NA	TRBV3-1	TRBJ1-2	TGTGCCAGCAGCCACGGACAATACCGGTATGGCTACACCTTC	CASSHGQYRYGYTF
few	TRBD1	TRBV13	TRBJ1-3	TGTGCCAGCAGCTTAAACAGGGGGCCTGGAAACACCATATATTTT	CASSLNRGPGNTIYF
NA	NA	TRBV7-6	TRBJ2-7	TGTGCCAGCAGCTTCGGGACAACGGGCGAGCAGTACTTC	CASSFGTTGEQYF
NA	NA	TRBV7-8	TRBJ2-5	TGTGCCAGCAGCTTAGTCGACAGGGAGGGGGTGACCCAGTACTTC	CASSLVDREGVTQYF
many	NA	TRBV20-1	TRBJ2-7	TGCAGTGCTAGAGAGACAGGTAACTACGAGCAGTACTTC	CSARETGNYEQYF
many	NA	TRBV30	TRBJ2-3	TGTGCCTGGAAAGGGGCGGATACGCAGTATTTT	CAWKGADTQYF
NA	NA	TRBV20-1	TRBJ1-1	TGCAGTGCTAAGGACGGTTATGAAGCTTTCTTT	CSAKDGYEAFF
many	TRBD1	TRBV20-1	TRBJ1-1	TGCAGTGCAGGACAGGGGAACACTGAAGCTTTCTTT	CSAGQGNTEAFF
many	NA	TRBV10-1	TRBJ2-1	TGCGCCAGCAGTGCGGCCCTGAGGGGCAACAATGAGCAGTTCTTC	CASSAALRGNNEQFF
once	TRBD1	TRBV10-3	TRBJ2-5	TGTGCCATCAGTCCTGGGACAGGGGAAGAGACCCAGTACTTC	CAISPGTGEETQYF
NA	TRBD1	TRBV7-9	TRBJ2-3	TGTACCAGCAGCTTGAGAGCAGGGGGCGCAGATACGCAGTATTTT	CTSSLRAGGADTQYF
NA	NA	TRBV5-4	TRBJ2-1	TGTGCCAGCAGCTTTAGGAGGCCACCCTACAATGAGCAGTTCTTC	CASSFRRPPYNEQFF
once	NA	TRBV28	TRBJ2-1	TGTGCCAGCAAGGCAGGTCGGAATGAGCAGTTCTTC	CASKAGRNEQFF
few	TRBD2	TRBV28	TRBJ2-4	TGTGCCAGCAGGAAGGGAACTAGCGGGAGGGCCTCAAACATTCAGTACTTC	CASRKGTSGRASNIQYF
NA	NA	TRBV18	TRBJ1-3	TGTGCCAGCTCACCACGGAGCTCTGGAAACACCATATATTTT	CASSPRSSGNTIYF
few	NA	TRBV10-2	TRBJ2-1	TGCGCCAGCATGTTGGCAGGGGGGCTCAATGAGCAGTTCTTC	CASMLAGGLNEQFF